This is a list of T cell receptor beta chains from one sample in a study of T-cell reconstitution after alpha-beta-depleted transplantation in children. Each CDR3 protein is one row after TCRdb ran MiXCR on the PCR reads. The table lists 60,000 to 70,000 distinct CDR3 sequences, just under 5% of them singletons. Here the sequenced sample was PBMCs, mostly from graft donor cells, taken 180 days after TCRalphabeta/CD19-depleted stem cell transplant. These receptor sequences come from a boy under two years old who had a stem cell transplant for acute myeloid leukemia, so the T cells may come from the graft donor. Each CDR3 is given with its conserved first and last residue. A D gene is named only where the DNA matches it firmly.

>TRBJ1-1|TRBV20-1|-
CSATGTLNTEAFF
>TRBJ2-7|TRBV20-1|-
CSARTGTPWEQYF
>TRBJ1-2|TRBV20-1|-
CSAPGAASYGYTF
>TRBJ2-1|TRBV7-2|TRBD2
CASSLESQRGNNEQFF
>TRBJ2-1|TRBV20-1|TRBD2
CSARDERGAPRGYNEQFF
>TRBJ1-5|TRBV2|TRBD1
CASNGQGHQPQHF
>TRBJ2-7|TRBV20-1|TRBD2
CSARVGLAPEQYF
>TRBJ1-1|TRBV5-1|TRBD1
CASSPLDRGGEAFF
>TRBJ1-4|TRBV6-1|-
CASREEKLFF
>TRBJ1-6|TRBV6-1|-
CASSGLRDSPHF
>TRBJ1-1|TRBV7-9|TRBD1
CASSATGGSVTEAFF
>TRBJ2-3|TRBV5-1|TRBD1
CASSSKSTGAPTDTQYF
>TRBJ1-5|TRBV10-3|TRBD1
CAISSTGAQPQHF
>TRBJ1-5|TRBV30|-
CAWSVNLGNQPQHF
>TRBJ2-5|TRBV11-3|-
CASSLSAAGETQYF
>TRBJ2-7|TRBV4-1|-
CASSQGSGDSYEQYF
>TRBJ2-3|TRBV12-3/TRBV12-4|TRBD2
CASSTISGGSYTQYF
>TRBJ2-1|TRBV10-3|TRBD1
CAIRGTDHNEQFF